This TCR beta chain derives from a study of T cell repertoires in cytomegalovirus infection (dated by TCRdb to the late 2010s). Describing the broader study: The peptide stimulations were aimed at well-studied HLA-B-restricted epitopes as well as recently identified HLA-C-restricted CMV epitopes, whose presentation resists viral immunomodulation. The HLA type of each donor mattered for the analysis, because public TCR beta signatures pointed to carriage of CMV infection along with the matching HLA type. General conclusions and limits of the study: Carriers of CMV infection plus the relevant HLA type were discriminated by the cumulative frequency of public TCR beta family members in the study cohort and in an independent approximately 400-donor cohort. The ex vivo response was dominated by HLA-C-restricted CMV-specific TCR beta clonotypes, which also provided the single most frequent clonotype in two of eight donors.

The treatment or condition label on this specimen signifies: in vitro stimulation with specific CMV peptide epitopes to enrich CMV-specific T cells. The CDR3 spans 15 residues, from the cysteine through the phenylalanine. Only the CDR3 part of the read is kept: 45 bases, read in frame from the first base. The germline V gene encodes CDR1 SGHAT and CDR2 FQDESV (reference sequence). The germline ends are 18 bases apart after V is trimmed by 5 bases and J by 6 bases. Sequencing used an Illumina HiSeq 1500. The public reads were reprocessed in TCRdb via fastp at Q25 and MiXCR, keeping in-frame beta chains. Every entry covers one CDR3 protein and lists the most common genes and DNA from its rows. The sample includes 830,000 or so distinct CDR3 sequences, with about 33% observed a single time. The top ten hold 9.5% to 15% of the sample. Details on this clonotype: Its antigen specificity is not known. Base qualities are not at hand, and no much larger clone is one base apart.

The TCR comes from a human donor in good health (CMV status not recorded). Some clones in this sample may be carry-over from other donors' samples. The rearrangement joined TRBV11-1 to TRBJ2-3; TRBD2 is a possible D gene, resting on 5 matching bases. Sequenced material: cultured CD8+ T cells from PBMCs, taken from culture after CMV antigen stimulation. The DNA sequence is as follows: TGTGCCAGCAGCCAAATTAGCGCTGGCTCGGATACGCAGTATTTT. Translated, it reads CASSQISAGSDTQYF.